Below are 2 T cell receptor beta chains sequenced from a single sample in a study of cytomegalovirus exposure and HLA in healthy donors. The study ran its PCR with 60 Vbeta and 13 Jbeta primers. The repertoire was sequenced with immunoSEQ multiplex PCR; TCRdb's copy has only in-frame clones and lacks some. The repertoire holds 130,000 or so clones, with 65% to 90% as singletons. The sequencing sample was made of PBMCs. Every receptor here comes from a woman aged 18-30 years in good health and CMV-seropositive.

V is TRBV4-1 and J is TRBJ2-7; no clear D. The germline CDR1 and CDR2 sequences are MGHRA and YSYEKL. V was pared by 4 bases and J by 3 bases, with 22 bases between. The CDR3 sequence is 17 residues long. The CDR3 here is CASSLQIGGNTNYEQYF. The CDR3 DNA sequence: TGCGCCAGCAGCCTGCAAATTGGTGGAAATACTAACTACGAGCAGTACTTC.

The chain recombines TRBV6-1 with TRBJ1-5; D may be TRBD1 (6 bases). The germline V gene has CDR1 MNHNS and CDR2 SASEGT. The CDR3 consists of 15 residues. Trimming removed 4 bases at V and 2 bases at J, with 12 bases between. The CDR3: CASSVAGVGNQPQHF. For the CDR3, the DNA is TGTGCCAGCAGTGTCGCAGGGGTTGGCAATCAGCCCCAGCATTTT.